The 10 T cell receptor beta chains reported below all come from one sample, sequenced in a study of PD-L1 blockade in urothelial cancer. Time point: peripheral blood 6 weeks after treatment start. The repertoire was sequenced with immunoSEQ multiplex PCR; TCRdb's copy has only in-frame clones and lacks some. The sample lists about 76,000 clones; less than 95% were seen once. The input for sequencing was PBMCs, taken around atezolizumab (anti-PD-L1) treatment. These receptors came from an elderly woman with urothelial cancer.

This CDR3 is CASSLGFTGGMYEQYF. In DNA, the CDR3 is TGTGCCAGCAGCTTAGGCTTCACAGGGGGCATGTACGAGCAGTACTTC. The rearrangement links TRBV7-9 to TRBJ2-7, with TRBD1 identical over 9 bases. The V gene's germline CDR1 is SEHNR and CDR2 FQNEAQ (reference sequence). The CDR3 runs to 16 residues. V lost 1 base to trimming and J lost 4 bases; unmatched junction nucleotides: 8.

The chain employs TRBV6-5 and TRBJ1-1, with D tentatively TRBD1 (6 bases). V was trimmed by 7 bases and J by 4 bases, leaving 13 bases between them. The germline V gene has CDR1 MNHEY and CDR2 SVGAGI. The CDR3 contains 13 residues. The CDR3 is CASTTGGLTEAFF. The CDR3 DNA reads as TGTGCCAGCACTACCGGGGGGCTCACTGAAGCTTTCTTT.

The V gene is TRBV6-4, the J gene TRBJ1-1; 7 nucleotides align to TRBD1. Per germline, CDR1 MRHNA and CDR2 SNTAGT. V lost 5 bases and J lost 3; bases outside the gene matches: 3. The CDR3 extends over 13 amino acids. The chain's CDR3 is CASSTTGDTEAFF. In DNA form, the CDR3 reads TGTGCCAGCAGTACAACAGGGGACACTGAAGCTTTCTTT.

V and J are TRBV28 and TRBJ2-4; D remains unclear. This CDR3 has 15 residues. The germline gives CDR1 MDHEN, CDR2 SYDVKM. Trimming left V 6 bases short and J 9 bases short, with 21 bases between. The CDR3 loop reads CASSRRILAKLIQYF. DNA for the CDR3: TGTGCCAGCAGCCGGCGGATTTTAGCAAAACTCATTCAGTACTTC.

The table lists this clone with a count of one. The gene calls are TRBV6-5 and TRBJ2-7; 11 nucleotides align to TRBD1. Germline-derived CDR1 and CDR2 are MNHEY and SVGAGI. This CDR3 region has 15 residues. V was pared by 2 bases and J by 2 bases, with 2 bases of the junction left unmatched. DNA for the CDR3: TGTGCCAGCAGTTACCGGGACAGGGGGACCTACGAGCAGTACTTC. Translating gives CASSYRDRGTYEQYF.

The chain has TRBV5-6 and TRBJ1-2; 8 bases are shared with TRBD1. Germline CDR1 SGHDT, CDR2 YYEEEE. V was pared by 0 bases and J by 8 bases, with 3 bases of the junction left unmatched. This CDR3 is built from 13 residues. The DNA for the CDR3 is TGTGCCAGCAGCTTGGAACAGGGGGGAGGCTACACCTTC. This sequence encodes CASSLEQGGGYTF.

Concerning this clone: Relative to the germline gene, one junction end is altered; a read error may explain this. The J gene is TRBJ1-5, the V gene TRBV11-2; the D gene is possibly TRBD1 (5 bases). The CDR3 runs to 13 residues. From germline, CDR1 is SGHAT and CDR2 FQNNGV. In nucleotides, the CDR3 is TGTGCCAGCAGCATAGACAGACAGCAGCCCCAGCATTTT. Amino acid sequence: CASSIDRQQPQHF.

CDR3 protein: CASSPSGRLQETQYF. DNA for the CDR3: TGTGCCAGCAGCCCCAGCGGGCGTCTCCAAGAGACCCAGTACTTC. The rearrangement uses TRBV7-2 and TRBJ2-5, with D possibly matching TRBD2 (6 bases). The germline gives CDR1 SGHTA, CDR2 FQGNSA. The CDR3 runs to 15 residues. Trimming cost V 5 bases and J 1 base, with 14 bases left between them.

This chain uses TRBV4-1 with TRBJ2-1; TRBD2 matches 9 bases. The V segment lost 4 bases and the J segment 1 base; nucleotides outside the gene matches: 8. This CDR3 region has 17 residues. Germline-derived CDR1 and CDR2 are MGHRA and YSYEKL. Here the CDR3 reads CASSRVAGDRSYNEQFF. The DNA for the CDR3 is TGCGCCAGCAGCCGAGTAGCGGGAGATCGTTCCTACAATGAGCAGTTCTTC.

The J gene is TRBJ2-7, the V gene TRBV30; a possible D gene is TRBD2 (6 bases). Germline V gives CDR1 GTSNPN, CDR2 SVGIG (reference sequence). Trimming left V 2 bases short and J 2 bases short, with 16 bases between. There are 15 residues in the CDR3. The CDR3 bases are TGTGCCTGGAGTTGGCGGGGTAGCCTTACCTACGAGCAGTACTTC. Amino acids: CAWSWRGSLTYEQYF.